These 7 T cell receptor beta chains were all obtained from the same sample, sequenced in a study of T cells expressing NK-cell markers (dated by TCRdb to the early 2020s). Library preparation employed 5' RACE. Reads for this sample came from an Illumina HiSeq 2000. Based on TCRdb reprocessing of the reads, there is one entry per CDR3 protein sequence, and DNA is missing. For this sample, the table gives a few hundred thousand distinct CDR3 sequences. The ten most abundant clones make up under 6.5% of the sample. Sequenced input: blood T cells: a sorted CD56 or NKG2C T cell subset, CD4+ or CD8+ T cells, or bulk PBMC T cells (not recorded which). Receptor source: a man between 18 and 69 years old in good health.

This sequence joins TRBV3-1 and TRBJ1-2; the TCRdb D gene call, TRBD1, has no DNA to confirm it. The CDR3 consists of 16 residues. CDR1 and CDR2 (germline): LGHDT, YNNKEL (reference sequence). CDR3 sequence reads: CASSQPQGAANYGYTF.

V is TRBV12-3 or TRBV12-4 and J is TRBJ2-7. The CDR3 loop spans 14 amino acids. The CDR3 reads CASSFNLLTYEQYF.

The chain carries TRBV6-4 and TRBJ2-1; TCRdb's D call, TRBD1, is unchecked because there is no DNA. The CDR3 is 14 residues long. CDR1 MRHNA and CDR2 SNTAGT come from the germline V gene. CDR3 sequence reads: CASRHRDVGNEQFF.

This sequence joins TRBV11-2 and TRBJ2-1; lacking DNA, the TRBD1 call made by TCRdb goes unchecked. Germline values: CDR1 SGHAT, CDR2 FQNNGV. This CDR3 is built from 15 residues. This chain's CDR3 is CASSFQQGAYNEQFF.

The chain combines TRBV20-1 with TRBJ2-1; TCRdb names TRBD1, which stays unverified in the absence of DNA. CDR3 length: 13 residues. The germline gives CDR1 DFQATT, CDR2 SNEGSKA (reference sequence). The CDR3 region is CSAGGYSYNEQFF.

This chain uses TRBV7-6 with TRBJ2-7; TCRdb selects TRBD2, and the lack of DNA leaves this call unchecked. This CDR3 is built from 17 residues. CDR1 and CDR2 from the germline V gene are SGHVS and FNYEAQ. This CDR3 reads CASSLAAGSGSSYEQYF.

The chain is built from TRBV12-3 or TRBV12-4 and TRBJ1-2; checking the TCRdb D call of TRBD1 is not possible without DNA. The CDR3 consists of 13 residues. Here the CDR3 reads CASSPTGSYGYTF.